Sequencing of this T cell receptor beta chain was carried out in a study of cytomegalovirus exposure and HLA in healthy donors. Primers for the PCR totalled 60 Vbeta and 13 Jbeta. The assay was immunoSEQ multiplex PCR, and TCRdb's table has in-frame clones only and misses some. The table records some 35,000 clones, approximately 74% of them present only once. Only a few counts were recorded for this clone. Sequenced: PBMCs. This clonotype was sampled from a man under 40 in good health and CMV-seronegative.

The CDR3 region is CSARGGGGYTF. In DNA, the CDR3 is TGCAGTGCTAGAGGGGGGGGTGGCTACACCTTC. This chain connects TRBV20-1 to TRBJ1-2; tentative D call: TRBD1 (5 bases). V was trimmed by 1 base and J by 7 bases, leaving 7 bases between them. Per the germline V gene, CDR1 is DFQATT and CDR2 is SNEGSKA (reference sequence). The CDR3 runs to 11 residues.